The 9 T cell receptor beta chains below all came from one sample that was sequenced in a study of cytomegalovirus exposure and HLA in healthy donors. The PCR used 60 Vbeta and 13 Jbeta primers. Generated by immunoSEQ multiplex PCR, the TCRdb table keeps only in-frame clones and is missing some. Among about 140,000 clones listed, 73% were seen once. Sequencing was done on a sample of PBMCs. The source of these receptors is a human donor in good health.

The chain uses TRBV5-1 and TRBJ2-7; 11 bases map to TRBD2. The CDR3 sequence is 16 residues long. After removal of 0 bases from V and 3 bases from J, the junction contained 5 bases not matched to a gene. Germline assignment: CDR1 SGHRS and CDR2 YFSETQ. CDR3 protein: CASSLALAGGDYEQYF. Written as DNA, the CDR3 is TGCGCCAGCAGCTTGGCCTTAGCGGGAGGGGACTACGAGCAGTACTTC.

This clone has a handful of counts. This CDR3 is also generated by other DNA sequences in the sample. The chain joins TRBV5-1 to TRBJ2-2; 8 nucleotides agree with TRBD1. With 5 bases clipped from V and 2 bases from J, the junction kept 8 bases outside the gene matches. The CDR3 covers 16 residues. The germline V gene has CDR1 SGHRS and CDR2 YFSETQ. CDR3 sequence (DNA): TGCGCCAGCAGAGAATCGGGACAGGTTAACACCGGGGAGCTGTTTTTT. Its translation: CASRESGQVNTGELFF.

This clone has more than one count but fewer than ten. The V and J genes are TRBV7-2 and TRBJ1-4; D is ambiguous. This CDR3 spans 13 amino acids. V was shortened by 2 bases and J by 7 bases, with 8 bases between the two germline ends. Germline CDR1 SGHTA, CDR2 FQGNSA. The CDR3 bases are TGTGCCAGCAGCTTAATCCCAGGTGAAAAACTGTTTTTT. This gives the protein CASSLIPGEKLFF.

This rearrangement joins TRBV10-1 to TRBJ2-1; D remains unclear. V was pared by 8 bases and J by 15 bases, with 17 bases between. CDR3 length: 11 residues. Germline lookup yields CDR1 WNHNN and CDR2 SYGVQD (reference sequence). CDR3 loop: CASRPSGHMFF. The CDR3 DNA sequence: TGCGCCAGCCGCCCGTCCGGTCATATGTTCTTC.

The J gene is TRBJ2-7, the V gene TRBV7-6, with D possibly matching TRBD2 (6 bases). Germline assignment: CDR1 SGHVS and CDR2 FNYEAQ. Trimming cost V 0 bases and J 4 bases, with 10 bases left between them. This CDR3 spans 14 amino acids. CDR3 protein: CASSLAGLNYEQYF. CDR3 DNA: TGTGCCAGCAGCTTAGCGGGACTCAATTACGAGCAGTACTTC.

This rearrangement joins TRBV5-1 to TRBJ2-5, with 11 positions matching TRBD2. CDR1 and CDR2 from the germline V gene are SGHRS and YFSETQ. With 3 bases clipped from V and 7 bases from J, the junction kept 8 bases outside the gene matches. The CDR3 extends over 15 amino acids. The CDR3 sequence: CASSSSTSGTGTQYF. The CDR3 coding sequence is TGCGCCAGCAGCTCGTCGACTAGCGGGACGGGGACCCAGTACTTC.

The rearrangement links TRBV2 to TRBJ2-1, with 7 bases matching TRBD1. The CDR3 length is 13 residues. V was clipped by 5 bases and J by 6 bases; unmatched bases: 4. CDR1 is SNHLY and CDR2 is FYNNEI in the germline V gene. The CDR3 is CASSRQGRNEQFF. The CDR3 DNA sequence: TGTGCCAGCAGTAGACAGGGTCGCAATGAGCAGTTCTTC.

The rearrangement joins TRBV11-3 to TRBJ2-1; 8 bases agree with TRBD2. V trimming: 3 bases; J trimming: 9 bases; junction bases outside the gene matches: 7. Germline V CDR1 and CDR2: SGHNT, YENEEA. This CDR3 spans 14 amino acids. The CDR3 DNA reads TGTGCCAGCAGCTTTGCGGGAGGAGGGGGTGAGCAGTTCTTC. As protein: CASSFAGGGGEQFF.

The chain employs TRBV5-1 and TRBJ1-1; D uncertain. The CDR3 has 15 amino acids. V was cut by 0 bases and J by 4 bases, with 13 bases left in between. CDR1 SGHRS and CDR2 YFSETQ come from the germline V gene. The CDR3 loop is CASSLEYQGSTEAFF. CDR3 coding DNA: TGCGCCAGCAGCTTGGAATACCAAGGGAGCACTGAAGCTTTCTTT.